This entry concerns a single TCR beta chain. Its antigen specificity is not known. Base qualities are missing; no much larger clone stands one base away. These data originate in a study of OX40 agonist ivuxolimab in advanced cancers. Some background on the complete study: Ivuxolimab was a fully human IgG2 agonistic monoclonal antibody targeting the costimulatory receptor OX40 (CD134). Intravenous ivuxolimab was administered to patients every 2 weeks at six dose levels: 0.01, 0.1, 0.3, 1.5, 3 and 10 mg/kg. Of the approximately 50 dose-escalation patients, hepatocellular carcinoma was present in roughly 19, melanoma in approximately 15, renal cell carcinoma in 9 and head and neck cancer in 9. A male proportion of 70% to 90% and a mean age of approximately 61 years, ranging from about 23 to 90, were recorded for the dose-escalation cohort. Prior anti-PD-1, anti-PD-L1 or anti-CTLA-4 therapy was permitted, and checkpoint inhibitors had been received by approximately 39% of dose-escalation patients. Three dose-escalation patients achieved partial responses, one with hepatocellular carcinoma and two with cutaneous melanoma. The purpose of peripheral TCRbeta sequencing was to test whether ivuxolimab changed TCR sequence diversity and led to clonal T-cell expansion. The paper covers the monotherapy dose-escalation part of the phase I ivuxolimab trial, which included N ≈ 50 patients. The research as a whole found: The antigen specificity of the peripheral T cells that underwent clonal expansion was not determined. At doses of 0.1 to 3.0 mg/kg, clonal expansion of both CD4+ and CD8+ blood T cells was observed from baseline to week 6. After ivuxolimab, more expanded clones were found on average in CD8+ T cells than in CD4+ T cells. Low levels of normalized T-cell clonal expansion were also shown by some nonresponding patients. In the 0.1-3.0 mg/kg groups, partial responders had among the lowest normalized peripheral clonal expansion, particularly in CD8+ T cells.

CDR3 length: 16 amino acids, cysteine to phenylalanine. Only the CDR3 DNA is retained, 48 bases long and in frame from the first base. CDR1 and CDR2, looked up from the germline V gene, are ENHRY and SYGVKD. V has 2 bases trimmed and J has 4 bases trimmed; junction bases matching no gene number 9. To sequence the TCRbeta CDR3 region, genomic DNA was isolated from the sorted cells. The immunoSEQ Assay was used to sequence the TCRbeta CDR3 regions. TCRdb mirrors the immuneACCESS table, restricted to in-frame sequences. Some clones are absent from its copies; in checked studies, under half trace to an unresolved V gene, and the reason for the others is unknown. Here the sample has around 99,000 clones; about 91% occur a single time. The ten largest clonotypes hold roughly 1.1% of the sample. The trial excluded patients who had a history of autoimmune disease or were on systemic immunosuppression. Peripheral blood for TCR sequencing was drawn from every dose cohort at baseline, at cycle 4 day 1 and at cycle 7 day 1. Samples were obtained from an open-label, multicenter, first-in-human phase I dose-escalation trial of ivuxolimab. Adults with locally advanced or metastatic head and neck squamous cell, hepatocellular, melanoma or renal cell carcinoma were enrolled in the trial. Before TCR sequencing, CD4+ T cells and CD8+ T cells from peripheral blood were sorted into separate populations.

Here the chain combines TRBV10-3 and TRBJ2-3, with TRBD1 identical over 7 junction bases. This receptor was identified in an adult with an advanced solid tumor such as melanoma, head and neck, liver or kidney cancer. The sample consisted of CD4+ or CD8+ T cells sorted from blood, taken in a trial of the OX40 agonist ivuxolimab. For the CDR3, the sequence is CAISETRQGTSDTQYF. The bases read TGTGCCATCAGTGAGACAAGACAGGGAACGTCAGATACGCAGTATTTT.